This T cell receptor beta chain was observed in a study of OX40 agonist ivuxolimab in advanced cancers. Study-wide context: Partial responses were seen in three patients, one with hepatocellular carcinoma and two with cutaneous melanoma.

About this clone: The target antigen is unknown.

Study observations and caveats: On average, a greater number of expanded clones characterised CD8+ T cells relative to CD4+.

TCRdb's table, derived via immunoSEQ multiplex PCR, lists solely in-frame clones and lacks some. The sample carries about 25,000 clones, about 85% recorded once. Germline values: CDR1 ENHRY, CDR2 SYGVKD. Trimming at V came to 4 bases and at J to 6 bases, leaving 11 bases not matched to a gene. The CDR3 sequence is 15 residues long. At cycle 4 day 1, cycle 7 day 1, and baseline, blood was sampled. This specimen was CD4+ or CD8+ T cells sorted from blood, taken in a trial of the OX40 agonist ivuxolimab. The sequence was obtained from an adult with an advanced solid tumor such as melanoma, head and neck, liver or kidney cancer. This sequence joins TRBV10-3 and TRBJ1-2; 7 nucleotides match TRBD1. CDR3 sequence: CAISVKDRVVDGYTF. For the CDR3, the DNA is TGTGCCATCAGTGTCAAAGACAGGGTGGTCGATGGCTACACCTTC.